This T cell receptor (beta chain) was captured by sequencing in a study of blood T cell repertoires in COVID-19. At the level of the study: There were acute and convalescent COVID-19 samples, and they came from the United States, Italy and Spain. T cells, B-cell-depleted T cells, or PBMCs supplied cDNA or gDNA.

In the authors' workflow: Nucleated cell counts were estimated from reference gene primer amplification. Libraries were prepared by immunoSEQ multiplex PCR; TCRdb keeps only in-frame clonotypes and omits some of them. That table is the source of V, J and clone size, and D and trimming were worked out from the DNA. The sample lists roughly 76,000 clones, about 69% occurring once. Specimen: peripheral blood. This sequence was found in a man aged 65 to 79 with acute or convalescent COVID-19.

As DNA, the CDR3 is TGCGCCAGCAGCTTGGAAGGACTAGGTGAGCAGTTCTTC. Protein sequence: CASSLEGLGEQFF. V gene TRBV5-1 combines with J gene TRBJ2-1; TRBD2 matches at 7 bases. J lost 9 bases, V lost 0 bases, and 3 bases had no gene match. The CDR3 contains 13 residues. Germline V gives CDR1 SGHRS, CDR2 YFSETQ.